These 23 T cell receptor beta chains originate from one sample sequenced in a study of shared clonotypes between healthy human individuals. TCRdb keeps only in-frame clones here, not all; method: immunoSEQ multiplex PCR. The sample holds roughly 500,000 clones, less than 96% seen once. Source material: naive CD4+ T cells sorted from blood. Subset given: CD45RA+ positively selected. Receptor source: a woman in her twenties or thirties in good health.

CDR3 in amino acids: CASRGAVHYEQYF. The CDR3 nucleotides are TGCGCCAGCCGGGGGGCAGTCCACTACGAGCAGTACTTC. This chain connects TRBV5-1 to TRBJ2-7; D perhaps matches TRBD2 (7 bases). This CDR3 contains 13 residues. Germline CDR1 reads SGHRS; CDR2 reads YFSETQ. With 7 bases removed from V and 3 bases from J, the gap between germline ends came to 14 bases.

A note on this clone: The junction differs from germline at one of its ends, possibly a read error. The chain is built from TRBV5-3 and TRBJ2-5, with D hard to call. TRBV5-3 is flagged as an ORF with uncertain function. This CDR3 is 14 amino acids long. The CDR3 is CASSLAPGQETQYF. The CDR3, as DNA: TGTGCCAGCAGCTTGGCCCCAGGACAAGAGACCCAGTACTTC.

In its sample, this clone was seen once. The chain links TRBV6-5 to TRBJ2-1; TRBD2 matches at 13 bases. This CDR3 region has 15 residues. Germline V CDR1 and CDR2: MNHEY, SVGAGI. J lost 7 bases, V lost 8 bases, and 8 bases had no gene match. Written as DNA, the CDR3 is TGTGCCAGCGGTCAACTAGCGGGAGGGCCGAATGAGCAGTTCTTC. As protein: CASGQLAGGPNEQFF.

V usage is TRBV7-8 and J usage is TRBJ2-7, with 9 positions matching TRBD1. From germline, CDR1 is SGHVS and CDR2 FQNEAQ. V lost 2 bases and J lost 4; bases outside the gene matches: 15. The CDR3 has 18 residues. The CDR3: CASSLRGTGKQIPYEQYF. CDR3 coding DNA: TGTGCCAGCAGCTTAAGGGGGACAGGGAAGCAGATACCATACGAGCAGTACTTC. The full variable domain, its missing parts supplied by reference TRBV7-8 and TRBJ2-7, is GAGVSQSPRYKVAKRGQDVALRCDPISGHVSLFWYQQALGQGPEFLTYFQNEAQLDKSGLPSDRFFAERPEGSVSTLKIQRTQQEDSAVYLCASSLRGTGKQIPYEQYFGPGTRLTVT.

The chain links TRBV28 to TRBJ1-2; D is unresolved. CDR3 length: 12 amino acids. Trimming took 5 bases from V and 2 from J, leaving 6 bases between them. CDR1 and CDR2 (germline): MDHEN, SYDVKM. CDR3: CASSQANYGYTF. The CDR3 nucleotides read TGTGCCAGCAGTCAAGCGAACTATGGCTACACCTTC.

The chain combines TRBV2 with TRBJ1-1; D gene unclear. The CDR3 length is 13 residues. Trimming took off 3 bases at V and 6 bases at J, with 11 bases between the two ends. Germline V gene lookup returns CDR1 SNHLY and CDR2 FYNNEI. CDR3 in DNA: TGTGCCAGCAGTGAGATGGGATTCGCTGAAGCTTTCTTT. Its protein is CASSEMGFAEAFF.

The chain has TRBV4-2 and TRBJ2-7; the match to TRBD2 covers 7 bases. With V trimmed by 1 base and J by 7 bases, 10 bases remained unmatched. The length of the CDR3 is 15 residues. CDR1 and CDR2 from the germline V gene are LGHNA and YNFKEQ. CDR3 nucleotide sequence: TGTGCCAGCAGCCAAGGTTCTAGCGGACCAAGGGAGCAGTACTTC. This codes for CASSQGSSGPREQYF.

This clone has only one observation. The genes are TRBV20-1 and TRBJ2-5; D is uncertain. The V end lost 5 bases, the J end lost 5 bases, and 9 bases lay between the germline ends. Germline CDR1 reads DFQATT; CDR2 reads SNEGSKA (reference sequence). CDR3 length: 11 amino acids. CDR3 in DNA: TGCAGTGCTTTCCCCAGGGAGACCCAGTACTTC. Protein: CSAFPRETQYF.

V is TRBV27 and J is TRBJ2-1; D perhaps matches TRBD1 (5 bases). The germline V gene encodes CDR1 MNHEY and CDR2 SMNVEV (reference sequence). The CDR3 length is 14 residues. Trimming pared 4 bases from V and 5 bases from J, leaving 12 bases between. The DNA of the CDR3 is TGTGCCAGCAGTTCAACCCGGACAAACAATGAGCAGTTCTTC. Translating it yields CASSSTRTNNEQFF.

The rearrangement uses TRBV27 and TRBJ2-1; D possibly corresponds to TRBD1 (6 bases). Germline V gene lookup returns CDR1 MNHEY and CDR2 SMNVEV (reference sequence). This CDR3 comprises 16 residues. The V end lost 5 bases, the J end lost 10 bases, and 24 bases lay between the germline ends. The CDR3 bases are TGTGCCAGCAGTCACCTGTCCGGGACACTCAGCGGAGAGCAGTTCTTC. Translated: CASSHLSGTLSGEQFF.

Only one count was recorded for this clone. The J gene is TRBJ1-4, the V gene TRBV7-7; no clear D. The CDR3 loop spans 16 amino acids. Germline V CDR1 and CDR2: SSHAT, FNYEAQ (reference sequence). Trimming removed 5 bases at V and 10 bases at J, with 23 bases between. CDR3 protein: CASSHQRNIVWGKLFF. Here the CDR3 DNA reads TGTGCCAGCAGCCACCAACGGAATATTGTTTGGGGAAAACTGTTTTTT.

The chain has TRBV28 and TRBJ2-2, with 16 bases aligning to TRBD2. Germline CDR1 MDHEN, CDR2 SYDVKM. V shed 7 bases, J shed 4 bases, and the junction held 6 bases outside the gene matches. The CDR3 loop spans 17 amino acids. CDR3 nucleotides: TGTGCCAGCACCCAGGGACTAGCGGGAGGGTTCACCGGGGAGCTGTTTTTT. It yields the protein CASTQGLAGGFTGELFF.

V and J are TRBV11-2 and TRBJ1-3; possibly TRBD1 for D (5 bases). The V end was cut by 0 bases, the J end by 1 base, with 13 bases between. CDR1 is SGHAT, CDR2 FQNNGV, per germline. The CDR3 consists of 17 residues. CDR3 DNA: TGTGCCAGCAGCTTAGATGACAGAGACCTTTCTGGAAACACCATATATTTT. Translated, it gives CASSLDDRDLSGNTIYF.

The chain has TRBV19 and TRBJ2-2, with D perhaps matching TRBD1 (7 bases). The V gene's germline CDR1 is LNHDA and CDR2 SQIVND (reference sequence). V was shortened by 4 bases and J by 5 bases, with 26 bases between the two germline ends. This CDR3 has 19 amino acids. CDR3 residues: CASSTPPGAARGRTGELFF. The CDR3 DNA sequence: TGTGCCAGTAGTACGCCCCCGGGAGCGGCTAGGGGGCGAACCGGGGAGCTGTTTTTT.

The rearrangement uses TRBV5-4 and TRBJ2-7, with D perhaps matching TRBD2 (6 bases). V lost 4 bases and J lost 4, with 15 bases in between. The germline V gene encodes CDR1 SGHNT and CDR2 YYREEE (reference sequence). This CDR3 contains 14 residues. CDR3 in DNA: TGTGCCAGCAGCCCGGGACTGAAACCGTACGAGCAGTACTTC. Protein: CASSPGLKPYEQYF.

V usage is TRBV28 and J usage is TRBJ2-7; possible D gene TRBD2, 6 bases. The CDR3 spans 14 residues. Looked up from germline, CDR1 is MDHEN and CDR2 is SYDVKM. The V end lost 5 bases, the J end lost 3 bases, and 14 bases lay between the germline ends. CDR3 nucleotides: TGTGCCAGCAGTGGGGGGTACGGGGACTACGAGCAGTACTTC. Translation gives CASSGGYGDYEQYF.

The chain uses TRBV10-2 and TRBJ2-6; D gene unclear. CDR3 size: 15 residues. The V gene lost 6 bases and the J gene lost 2 bases, with 11 bases spanning the gap. From germline, CDR1 is WSHSY and CDR2 SAAADI. Here the CDR3 DNA reads TGCGCCAGCAGCTCAGCCCTGCCTGGGGCCAACGTCCTGACTTTC. Protein product: CASSSALPGANVLTF.

The rearrangement uses TRBV6-4 and TRBJ2-7, with TRBD2 identical over 14 bases. The trim removed 6 bases at V and 4 bases at J, leaving 11 bases unmatched. The germline CDR1 and CDR2 sequences are MRHNA and SNTAGT. The CDR3 runs 17 residues. The CDR3 bases are TGTGCCAGCAGCGCCGAGACTAGCGGGAGGGCCGTATACGAGCAGTACTTC. As protein: CASSAETSGRAVYEQYF.

The V and J genes are TRBV7-9 and TRBJ1-1; D remains unclear. Trimming took off 5 bases at V and 5 bases at J, with 18 bases between the two ends. The CDR3 runs 15 residues. Germline CDR1 is SEHNR and CDR2 is FQNEAQ (reference sequence). CDR3 coding DNA: TGTGCCAGCAGCCGGAACTCAATCCTTCCAACTGAAGCTTTCTTT. Its protein is CASSRNSILPTEAFF.

The chain has TRBV6-5 and TRBJ2-5; no clear D. The J call may be incorrect, as the DNA end agrees better with TRBJ2-7. The germline CDR1 and CDR2 sequences are MNHEY and SVGAGI. The length of the CDR3 is 12 residues. Here the CDR3 DNA reads TGTGCCAGCAGGGACGAGGTCTACGAGCAGTACTTC. It is translated as CASRDEVYEQYF.

The J gene is TRBJ2-7, the V gene TRBV9; D unclear. The CDR3 is 15 amino acids. Germline V gene data show CDR1 as SGDLS and CDR2 as YYNGEE. V was clipped by 0 bases and J by 6 bases, with 16 bases between them. CDR3 bases: TGTGCCAGCAGCGTAGAAAGCGCCTGGGCCTCCGAGCAGTACTTC. This encodes CASSVESAWASEQYF.

This rearrangement joins TRBV19 to TRBJ2-1, with TRBD2 matching 7 bases. The CDR3 extends over 15 amino acids. Germline V lookup: CDR1 LNHDA, CDR2 SQIVND (reference sequence). The trim removed 7 bases at V and 5 bases at J, leaving 11 bases unmatched. The CDR3 DNA reads TGTGCCAGTAACGCGGGACTAACATTTAACAATGAGCAGTTCTTC. Protein product: CASNAGLTFNNEQFF. Variable domain in full (rest from reference TRBV19 and TRBJ2-1): DGGITQSPKYLFRKEGQNVTLSCEQNLNHDAMYWYRQDPGQGLRLIYYSQIVNDFQKGDIAEGYSVSREKKESFPLTVTSAQKNPTAFYLCASNAGLTFNNEQFFGPGTRLTVL.

The gene calls are TRBV19 and TRBJ2-3; the D gene could be TRBD1 or TRBD2 (5 bases each). CDR1 is LNHDA, CDR2 SQIVND, per germline (reference sequence). With 10 bases removed from V and 4 bases from J, the gap between germline ends came to 21 bases. The CDR3 totals 15 residues. DNA of the CDR3: TGTGCCACCCTACCCGGACACGGGGCCTCAGATACGCAGTATTTT. Protein: CATLPGHGASDTQYF. The full variable domain, its missing parts supplied by reference TRBV19 and TRBJ2-3, is DGGITQSPKYLFRKEGQNVTLSCEQNLNHDAMYWYRQDPGQGLRLIYYSQIVNDFQKGDIAEGYSVSREKKESFPLTVTSAQKNPTAFYLCATLPGHGASDTQYFGPGTRLTVL.